In its sample, the clone carrying this T cell receptor (beta chain) was seen many times. Its antigen is still unknown. The authors made TCR cDNA by 5'RACE template switching, adding a universal primer site and UMIs. TCRdb ran MiXCR on the 5' RACE reads and lists one entry per CDR3 protein. Of approximately 150,000 distinct CDR3 sequences listed, over 7% are singletons. This entry comes from a study of T cells after yellow fever vaccination. Findings and limits, study-wide: Researchers noted that a small share of clonotypes showed up in both CD4 and CD8 compartments. The study noted that FACS-sorted repertoires could contain abundant clonotypes contaminating from the bulk population.

With 2 bases removed from V and 3 bases from J, the gap between germline ends came to 7 bases. The CDR3 runs to 13 residues. The V gene's germline CDR1 is KGHSH and CDR2 LQKENI. The source material was CD4+ T cells sorted from PBMCs, sampled 5 days after the yellow fever booster vaccination. This rearrangement joins TRBV18 to TRBJ1-2; the D is unclear. The sequence was obtained from a man under 40 who received the YFV17D yellow fever vaccine. CDR3 nucleotide sequence: TGTGCCAGCTCACCAGGCACCGACTATGGCTACACCTTC. The encoded protein is CASSPGTDYGYTF.